This is a list of T cell receptor beta chains from one sample in a study of spatial heterogeneity in lung cancer. TCRdb reprocessed the 5' RACE reads via MiXCR and lists one record per CDR3 protein. The sample contains about 9,600 distinct CDR3 sequences, about 5.9% of which appear only once. This sample comprised lung tumor tissue, obtained at surgery. Receptor source: a male donor with early-stage non-small cell lung cancer. The CDR3 runs from the conserved cysteine through the conserved F or W. A D gene is named only where the DNA matches it firmly. Rows may omit the clone size; those that give it use once, few, many or a size class.

TRBJ2-5,TRBV5-5,TRBD2,few,TGTGCCAGCAGCTTGGCGGTAGCGGGGGTCCAAGAGACCCAGTACTTC,CASSLAVAGVQETQYF
TRBJ1-2,TRBV28,TRBD1,many,TGTGCCAGCAGTGCACAACAGGGGTTAGACTATGGCTACACCTTC,CASSAQQGLDYGYTF
TRBJ2-7,TRBV11-2,-,-,TGTGAAAGAACCAAAAGGAGTCAGCCCTACGAGCAGTACTTC,CERTKRSQPYEQYF
TRBJ1-5,TRBV11-2,-,few,TGTGCCAGCAGCCACGACCCCAATCAGCCCCAGCATTTT,CASSHDPNQPQHF
TRBJ1-6,TRBV28,-,medium-sized,TGTGCCAGCGGGGGGCCGCGTACAAACAATTCACCCCTCCACTTT,CASGGPRTNNSPLHF
TRBJ1-1,TRBV11-3,-,-,TGTGCCAGCAGCTTAATGCAAACCATTGAAGCTTTCTTT,CASSLMQTIEAFF
TRBJ2-1,TRBV27,-,few,TGTGCCAGCAGTCAAACACCTCCGGGCTACAACAATGAGCAGTTCTTC,CASSQTPPGYNNEQFF
TRBJ2-1,TRBV7-7,TRBD1,many,TGTGCTAGCAGCTCCGGACAGGGGACGTACAATGAGCAGTTCTTC,CASSSGQGTYNEQFF
TRBJ1-5,TRBV28,-,few,TGTGCCAGCAGTCCTTCCGGGAACAATCAGCCCCAGCATTTT,CASSPSGNNQPQHF
TRBJ1-2,TRBV3-1,-,many,TGTGCCAGCAGCCAATTAGTGGGGCTTGGCTACACCTTC,CASSQLVGLGYTF
TRBJ1-1,TRBV12-3/TRBV12-4,-,many,TGTGCCAGCAGTTACAGGGCCGCCTTATCTGAAGCTTTCTTT,CASSYRAALSEAFF
TRBJ2-7,TRBV28,-,medium-sized,TGTGCCAGCAGATCCACCTACGAGCAGTACTTC,CASRSTYEQYF
TRBJ1-5,TRBV6-2/TRBV6-3,-,medium-sized,TGTGCCAGCAGTTACGGACCGTTCAATCAGCCCCAGCATTTT,CASSYGPFNQPQHF
TRBJ2-5,TRBV11-1,-,-,TGTGCCAGCAGCAAGGGACTCCTGGAGACCCAGTACTTC,CASSKGLLETQYF
TRBJ1-4,TRBV20-1,-,medium-sized,TGCAGTGCTGGGCGCGGGGGGGCAACTAATGAAAAACTGTTTTTT,CSAGRGGATNEKLFF
TRBJ2-5,TRBV4-2,-,many,TGTGCCAGCAGCCAAGAGCCGGGACGACCAGAGACCCAGTACTTC,CASSQEPGRPETQYF
TRBJ1-6,TRBV7-6,-,many,TGTGCCAGCAGCCTGGACAGCCGAGGGAGCTCCTATAATTCACCCCTCCACTTT,CASSLDSRGSSYNSPLHF
TRBJ2-7,TRBV20-1,TRBD1,-,TGCAGTGCCAAGGGACAGGGGGTGGACTACGAGCAGTACTTC,CSAKGQGVDYEQYF
TRBJ2-5,TRBV5-5,-,few,TGTGCCAGCAGCTTGGATTGGGGCGGGGAGACCCAGTACTTC,CASSLDWGGETQYF
TRBJ2-1,TRBV6-5,TRBD1,few,TGTGCCAGCAGCCCGACAGGGGGGACCTACAATGAGCAGTTCTTC,CASSPTGGTYNEQFF
TRBJ2-1,TRBV11-2,-,many,TGTGCCAGCAGCTTAGTGGGGGGGCACAACAATGAGCAGTTCTTC,CASSLVGGHNNEQFF
TRBJ2-5,TRBV7-6,-,few,TGTGCCAGCAGCTTATCTTCCGGGGGATGGGAGACCCAGTACTTC,CASSLSSGGWETQYF
TRBJ1-2,TRBV4-1,-,few,TGCGCCAGCAGCCAAGGACAGCAAGCTAACTATGGCTACACCTTC,CASSQGQQANYGYTF
TRBJ1-1,TRBV27,-,many,TGTGCCAGCAGTTTACAGGGGAATACTGAAGCTTTCTTT,CASSLQGNTEAFF
TRBJ2-7,TRBV7-2,-,many,TGTGCCAGCAGCCTCGACTTGCCGCACGAGCAGTACTTC,CASSLDLPHEQYF
TRBJ2-7,TRBV11-2,TRBD1,many,TGTGCCAGCAGCTTAGGTCGGACAGGGGCTGAGCAGTACTTC,CASSLGRTGAEQYF
TRBJ2-2,TRBV7-2,-,medium-sized,TGTGCCAGCAGTTCAGGGCCTCTATCTGGGGAGCTGTTTTTT,CASSSGPLSGELFF
TRBJ1-2,TRBV6-5,-,medium-sized,TGTGCCAGCAGTTACGCGGGGGCGGCTCATGGCTACACCTTC,CASSYAGAAHGYTF
TRBJ2-6,TRBV4-3,-,medium-sized,TGCGCCAGCAGCCAAGGCGGGATACGGGCGTCTGGGGCCAACGTCCTGACTTTC,CASSQGGIRASGANVLTF
TRBJ2-3,TRBV11-2,-,-,TGTGCCAGCAGCTCCATGAAACTTCAAGGAGATACGCAGTATTTT,CASSSMKLQGDTQYF
TRBJ1-5,TRBV19,-,medium-sized,TGTGCCAGTAGTATGGGTCGGTCTCGTGGCAATCAGCCCCAGCATTTT,CASSMGRSRGNQPQHF
TRBJ1-2,TRBV7-2,TRBD1,medium-sized,TGTGCCAGCAGCCCCCGGACAGGGGGCGCGAATGGCTACACCTTC,CASSPRTGGANGYTF
TRBJ2-2,TRBV12-3/TRBV12-4,-,many,TGTGCCAGCAGTTCTGCCACCGGGGAGCTGTTTTTT,CASSSATGELFF
TRBJ2-6,TRBV27,TRBD1,-,TGTGCCAGCCGCGGCGGGACAGGGGGCGCTGGGGCCAACGTCCTGACTTTC,CASRGGTGGAGANVLTF
TRBJ2-7,TRBV6-2/TRBV6-3,-,many,TGTGCCAGCAGTCGGGCAGGGGTGTACGAGCAGTACTTC,CASSRAGVYEQYF
TRBJ1-2,TRBV7-9,TRBD1,medium-sized,TGTGCCAGCAGCTTAGCCGGACAGGGGATGAGCTATGGCTACACCTTC,CASSLAGQGMSYGYTF
TRBJ2-2,TRBV12-3/TRBV12-4,-,many,TGTGCCAGCAGTTTGTACGAAGCCACCGGGGAGCTGTTTTTT,CASSLYEATGELFF
TRBJ1-2,TRBV4-1,-,many,TGCGCCAGCAGCCAAGATTGGGCGGGGAACTATGGCTACACCTTC,CASSQDWAGNYGYTF
TRBJ2-1,TRBV12-3/TRBV12-4,TRBD2,many,TGTGCCAGCATGAGAGCGGGGACCCGGGATGAGCAGTTCTTC,CASMRAGTRDEQFF